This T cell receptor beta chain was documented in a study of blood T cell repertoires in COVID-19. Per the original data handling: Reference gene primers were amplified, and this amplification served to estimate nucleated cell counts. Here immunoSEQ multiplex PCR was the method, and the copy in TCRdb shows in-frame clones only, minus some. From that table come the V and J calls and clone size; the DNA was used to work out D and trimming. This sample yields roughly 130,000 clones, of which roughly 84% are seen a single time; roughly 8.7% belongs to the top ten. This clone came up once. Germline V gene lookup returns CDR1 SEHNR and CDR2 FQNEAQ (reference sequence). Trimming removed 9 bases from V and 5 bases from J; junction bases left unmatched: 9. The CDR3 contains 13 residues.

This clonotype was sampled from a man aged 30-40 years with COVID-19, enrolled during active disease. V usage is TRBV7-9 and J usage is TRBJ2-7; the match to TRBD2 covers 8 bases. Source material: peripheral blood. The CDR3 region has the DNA TGTGCCAGTGGCCGTAGCGGGACCAACGAGCAGTACTTC. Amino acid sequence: CASGRSGTNEQYF.